This TCR beta chain was recovered during a study of T cells after posttransplantation cyclophosphamide. The CDR3 extends over 18 amino acids. Per the germline V gene, CDR1 is SGDLS and CDR2 is YYNGEE. The junction had 19 bases not matched to a gene; V was cut back by 4 bases and J by 6 bases. Study-wide findings and caveats: Later post-transplant blood repertoires were often dominated by donor CD8+ memory clones. After PTCy, TRB diversity resembled that of CNI/methotrexate controls.

This clone was observed many times. Its cognate antigen is unknown. The table came from immunoSEQ multiplex PCR; TCRdb's copy has only in-frame clones and leaves some out. The sample contains just over 25,000 clones, none of them singletons. The sample consisted of PBMCs. The TCR sequence derives from a man aged 45-60 years in good health, CMV-negative, and a related stem cell transplant donor. This chain links TRBV9 with TRBJ2-3; TRBD2 aligns across 8 bases. CDR3 in amino acids: CASSFRGSGAGRGDTQYF. The CDR3 nucleotides read TGTGCCAGCAGCTTTCGGGGTAGCGGGGCCGGGCGGGGCGATACGCAGTATTTT.